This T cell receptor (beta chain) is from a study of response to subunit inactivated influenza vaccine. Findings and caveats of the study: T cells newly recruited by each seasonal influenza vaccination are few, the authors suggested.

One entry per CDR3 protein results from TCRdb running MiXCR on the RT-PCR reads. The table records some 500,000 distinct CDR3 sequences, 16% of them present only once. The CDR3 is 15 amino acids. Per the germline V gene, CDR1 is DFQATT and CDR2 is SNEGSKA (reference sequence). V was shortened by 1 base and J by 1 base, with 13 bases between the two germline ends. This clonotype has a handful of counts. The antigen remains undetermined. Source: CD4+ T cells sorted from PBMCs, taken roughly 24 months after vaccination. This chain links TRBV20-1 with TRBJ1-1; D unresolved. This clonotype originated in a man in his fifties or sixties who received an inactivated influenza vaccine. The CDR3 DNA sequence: TGCAGTGCTAGAGTTACCCCTGGCTCGAACACTGAAGCTTTCTTT. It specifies CSARVTPGSNTEAFF.